Detailed here is one TCR beta chain. The sample belongs to a study of control samples from healthy donors and cancer patients. Trimming took off 5 bases at V and 1 base at J, with 12 bases between the two ends. CDR1 and CDR2 (germline): SEHNR, FQNEAQ (reference sequence). The CDR3 loop spans 15 amino acids. Clones were read by immunoSEQ multiplex PCR, and TCRdb kept only the in-frame ones, dropping some. Of 75,000 to 95,000 clones in the sample, over 75% were seen once. The clonotype originates from a woman aged 45-59 years in good health. V usage is TRBV7-9 and J usage is TRBJ2-1; tentative D call: TRBD1 (5 bases). Sequenced: blood. CDR3 coding DNA: TGTGCCAGCAGCCCCTTAGGGGCTTCCTACAATGAGCAGTTCTTC. The encoded protein is CASSPLGASYNEQFF.